This paragraph covers one TCR beta chain sequence. This sample stems from a study of T cells expressing NK-cell markers. The CDR3 length is 11 residues. Looked up from germline, CDR1 is MDHEN and CDR2 is SYDVKM. TCRdb re-analyzed the 5' RACE reads; it lists each CDR3 protein once, without DNA. The specimen's table records fewer than 550,000 distinct CDR3 sequences. Input material: blood T cells: a sorted CD56 or NKG2C T cell subset, CD4+ or CD8+ T cells, or bulk PBMC T cells (not recorded which). The TCR sequence derives from a woman in her forties or fifties in good health. This rearrangement joins TRBV28 to TRBJ2-5; lacking DNA, the TRBD1 call made by TCRdb goes unchecked. The CDR3 protein is CASSQPGRQYF.